These T cell receptor beta chains were read from a single sample in a study of cytomegalovirus exposure and HLA in healthy donors. Measured with immunoSEQ multiplex PCR; TCRdb has only the in-frame clones, and not every one. This table has roughly 190,000 clones, 82% appearing once. Sequencing used PBMCs. These receptors came from a woman younger than 30 in good health and CMV-seronegative. Each CDR3 is given with its conserved first and last residue. The D gene is left open where the match is weak. The listing skips clone size in some rows; elsewhere it reads once, few, many or a size class.

cdr3_length j_call d_call clone_size v_call cdr3_aa cdr3_nt
17 TRBJ2-5 TRBD2 once TRBV5-6 CASSLGLAGGYQETQYF TGTGCCAGCAGCTTGGGGCTAGCGGGGGGGTACCAAGAGACCCAGTACTTC
13 TRBJ2-1 . . TRBV29-1 CSVGWTEYNEQFF TGCAGCGTTGGTTGGACAGAATACAATGAGCAGTTCTTC
16 TRBJ2-2 . . TRBV19 CASSIGQGTGTGELFF TGTGCCAGTAGTATAGGTCAGGGTACCGGCACCGGGGAGCTGTTTTTT
15 TRBJ2-1 TRBD2 . TRBV2 CASSETPMGLAGKFF TGTGCCAGCAGTGAAACCCCTATGGGACTAGCGGGCAAGTTCTTC
14 TRBJ1-2 . . TRBV4-1 CASSQEYRADGYTF TGCGCCAGCAGCCAAGAGTACAGGGCAGATGGCTACACCTTC
16 TRBJ2-6 . . TRBV19 CASRGGTNAGANVLTF TGTGCCAGTAGGGGGGGGACAAACGCTGGGGCCAACGTCCTGACTTTC
14 TRBJ2-3 TRBD2 once TRBV5-8 CASSSGLASDTQYF TGTGCCAGCAGCTCGGGACTAGCGTCAGATACGCAGTATTTT
14 TRBJ2-3 . . TRBV5-1 CASSLGIPTDTQYF TGCGCCAGCAGCCTCGGGATCCCCACAGATACGCAGTATTTT
15 TRBJ1-2 . few TRBV7-9 CASSLPDRANYGYTF TGTGCCAGCAGCTTACCCGACAGAGCTAACTATGGCTACACCTTC
12 TRBJ2-5 . . TRBV6-1 CASSEPTRAQYF TGTGCCAGCAGTGAACCCACCCGGGCCCAGTACTTC
18 TRBJ1-6 TRBD1 . TRBV5-8 CASSLAGTGSSYNSPLHF TGTGCCAGCAGCTTGGCCGGGACAGGGAGCTCCTATAATTCACCCCTCCACTTT
14 TRBJ1-1 . . TRBV27 CASSLGQGYTEAFF TGTGCCAGCAGTTTAGGTCAGGGGTACACTGAAGCTTTCTTT
14 TRBJ2-1 TRBD1 . TRBV27 CASSLPDRVGEQFF TGTGCCAGCAGTTTACCCGACAGGGTGGGTGAGCAGTTCTTC
15 TRBJ2-5 . . TRBV5-1 CASSSRTALGETQYF TGCGCCAGCAGCTCCCGGACAGCTTTGGGGGAGACCCAGTACTTC
14 TRBJ2-7 TRBD1 . TRBV28 CASNPQRDRAEQYF TGTGCCAGCAACCCTCAGAGGGACAGGGCCGAGCAGTACTTC
18 TRBJ2-1 TRBD2 . TRBV7-9 CASSPRGFRGTRGNEQFF TGTGCCAGCAGCCCGAGGGGTTTCCGTGGGACTAGGGGGAATGAGCAGTTCTTC
21 TRBJ2-6 TRBD1 . TRBV30 CAWNRDRFSTALPSGANVLTF TGTGCCTGGAACCGGGACAGGTTTTCCACCGCCCTCCCCTCTGGGGCCAACGTCCTGACTTTC
13 TRBJ2-7 . . TRBV7-9 CASSPSASHEQYF TGTGCCAGCAGCCCGTCGGCTAGCCACGAGCAGTACTTC
15 TRBJ2-2 . . TRBV6-1 CASSVRRGHTGELFF TGTGCCAGCAGTGTCCGGAGGGGGCATACCGGGGAGCTGTTTTTT
13 TRBJ1-1 . few TRBV6-5 CASSYGQNTQAFF TGTGCCAGCAGTTACGGACAGAATACTCAAGCTTTCTTT
14 TRBJ1-4 TRBD1 few TRBV2 CASSAGGVTEKLFF TGTGCCAGCAGTGCAGGGGGCGTCACTGAAAAACTGTTTTTT
11 TRBJ1-2 . . TRBV20-1 CSGPHRGGYTF TGCAGTGGGCCTCACCGGGGTGGCTACACCTTC